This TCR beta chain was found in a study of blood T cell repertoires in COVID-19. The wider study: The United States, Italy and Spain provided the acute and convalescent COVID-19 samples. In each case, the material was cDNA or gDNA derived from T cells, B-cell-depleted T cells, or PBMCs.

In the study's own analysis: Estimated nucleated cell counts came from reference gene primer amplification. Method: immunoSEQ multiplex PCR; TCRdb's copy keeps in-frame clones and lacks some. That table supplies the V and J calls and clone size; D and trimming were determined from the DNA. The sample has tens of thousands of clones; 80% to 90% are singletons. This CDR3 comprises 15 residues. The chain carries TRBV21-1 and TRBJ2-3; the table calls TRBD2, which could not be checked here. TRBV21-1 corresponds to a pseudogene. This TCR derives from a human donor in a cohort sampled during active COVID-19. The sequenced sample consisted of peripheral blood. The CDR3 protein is CASSKAAGRTDTQYF. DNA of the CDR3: TGTGCCAGCAGCAAAGCGGCCGGGAGAACAGATACGCAGTATTTT.